The 22 T cell receptor beta chains reported below all come from one sample, sequenced in a study of T cell repertoires in cytomegalovirus infection. TCRdb used MiXCR to reprocess the reads, holding one entry per CDR3 protein. The sample records 250,000 or so distinct CDR3 sequences, about 15% being singletons. Sequencing was carried out using CD8+ T cells from PBMCs. The receptor set was obtained from a human donor in good health (CMV status not recorded). Some clones in this sample may be carry-over from other donors' samples.

This clonotype has at least ten counts. The V and J genes are TRBV7-2 and TRBJ2-3, with a tentative D call TRBD2 (5 bases). Per germline, CDR1 SGHTA and CDR2 FQGNSA. V was clipped by 4 bases and J by 0 bases, with 17 bases between them. This CDR3 region has 17 residues. CDR3 sequence: CASSSPGELLSTDTQYF. The CDR3 nucleotides are TGTGCCAGCAGCTCACCCGGGGAACTTTTAAGCACAGATACGCAGTATTTT.

This clonotype was detected ten times or more. Mismatch with germline at one junction end may stem from a read error. CDR3 residues: CASSLRGGNTEAFF. The CDR3 DNA reads as TGTGCCAGCAGCTTACGGGGGGGGAACACTGAAGCTTTCTTT. The chain joins TRBV5-1 to TRBJ1-1, with a weak D call TRBD1 (5 bases). There are 14 residues in the CDR3. Germline V gene lookup returns CDR1 SGHRS and CDR2 YFSETQ.

The genes are TRBV27 and TRBJ2-1; no reliable D call. V lost 3 bases, J lost 0 bases, and 9 bases lay in between. Germline values: CDR1 MNHEY, CDR2 SMNVEV (reference sequence). CDR3 size: 15 residues. As DNA, the CDR3 is TGTGCCAGCAGTTTTACGCCCGTCTCCTACAATGAGCAGTTCTTC. It encodes CASSFTPVSYNEQFF.

This clonotype was counted between two and nine times. The gene calls are TRBV4-3 and TRBJ2-2, with 12 bases fitting TRBD1. V lost 0 bases and J lost 3; bases outside the gene matches: 2. This CDR3 has 17 residues. Per the germline V gene, CDR1 is LGHNA and CDR2 is YSLEER. The DNA of the CDR3 is TGCGCCAGCAGCCAAGATGGGACAGGGGGCTACACCGGGGAGCTGTTTTTT. Its protein product is CASSQDGTGGYTGELFF.

This clonotype was detected only a few times. CDR3 sequence: CASRVHGGGTQISGNTIYF. The CDR3 nucleotides are TGTGCCAGCAGAGTTCATGGTGGAGGGACCCAAATCTCTGGAAACACCATATATTTT. This sequence joins TRBV6-5 and TRBJ1-3, with D perhaps matching TRBD1 (5 bases). Per germline, CDR1 MNHEY and CDR2 SVGAGI. Trimming took 6 bases from V and 0 from J, leaving 24 bases between them. The CDR3 is made up of 19 amino acids.

The chain carries TRBV12-3 or TRBV12-4 and TRBJ2-1; D may be TRBD1 or TRBD2 (5 bases each). Deletions cut 6 bases from V and 7 bases from J, with 13 bases between. The CDR3 extends over 13 amino acids. CDR3 coding DNA: TGTGCCAGCAGCCGAGGGGTTCTGAATGAGCAGTTCTTC. Protein sequence: CASSRGVLNEQFF.

This clonotype was seen ten or more times. The rearrangement links TRBV6-2 or TRBV6-3 to TRBJ2-7; tentative D call: TRBD2 (6 bases). The CDR3 has 16 amino acids. V was trimmed by 2 bases and J by 0 bases, leaving 14 bases between them. Germline V gene lookup returns CDR1 MNHEY and CDR2 SVGEGT. The CDR3 spells CASSYPSGGASYEQYF. Here the CDR3 DNA reads TGTGCCAGCAGTTACCCCTCCGGAGGGGCCTCCTACGAGCAGTACTTC.

The CDR3 is CASTGAETQYF. In nucleotides, the CDR3 is TGTGCCAGCACCGGTGCGGAGACCCAGTACTTC. The gene calls are TRBV6-5 and TRBJ2-5; D call uncertain. This CDR3 spans 11 amino acids. Looked up from germline, CDR1 is MNHEY and CDR2 is SVGAGI. Trimming pared 7 bases from V and 5 bases from J, leaving 8 bases between.

The rearrangement links TRBV29-1 to TRBJ2-1; unclear D gene. V was cut by 7 bases and J by 1 base, with 14 bases left in between. The CDR3 covers 14 residues. CDR1 is SQVTM, CDR2 ANQGSEA, per germline. The CDR3 reads CSAGRVISYNEQFF. The CDR3 region has the DNA TGCAGCGCAGGCCGGGTAATTTCCTACAATGAGCAGTTCTTC.

The chain carries TRBV29-1 and TRBJ1-2; the D is unclear. CDR1 and CDR2 (germline): SQVTM, ANQGSEA. There are 15 residues in the CDR3. V lost 3 bases and J 0 bases, leaving 14 bases between the germline ends. The CDR3 is CSVDLGGRANYGYTF. The CDR3 DNA is TGCAGCGTTGATCTGGGTGGCCGGGCTAACTATGGCTACACCTTC.

This clonotype was picked up many times. The chain has TRBV5-5 and TRBJ2-7; 7 nucleotides align to TRBD2. Germline V gene data show CDR1 as SGHKS and CDR2 as YYEKEE (reference sequence). The CDR3 loop spans 16 amino acids. J gave up 4 bases and V 4 bases, and 14 bases lay outside the gene matches. This chain's CDR3 is CASSRSWGREGYEQYF. CDR3 DNA: TGTGCCAGCAGCCGATCCTGGGGCAGGGAGGGTTACGAGCAGTACTTC.

This clonotype showed up many times. The V gene is TRBV7-9, the J gene TRBJ2-5, with 8 bases matching TRBD1. J gave up 6 bases and V 0 bases, and 9 bases lay outside the gene matches. CDR3 length: 16 amino acids. Germline loops: CDR1 SEHNR, CDR2 FQNEAQ (reference sequence). This CDR3 is CASSLANRQGLQTQYF. The CDR3 DNA is TGTGCCAGCAGCTTAGCGAACAGACAGGGGTTGCAGACCCAGTACTTC.

The chain recombines TRBV7-9 with TRBJ2-1, with unresolved D. Germline assignment: CDR1 SEHNR and CDR2 FQNEAQ (reference sequence). The CDR3 contains 18 residues. V was trimmed by 1 base and J by 0 bases, leaving 16 bases between them. CDR3 loop: CASSLEMGYLSSYNEQFF. CDR3 bases: TGTGCCAGCAGCTTAGAAATGGGGTATTTAAGCTCCTACAATGAGCAGTTCTTC.

There are a few counts of this clonotype. The chain carries TRBV6-2 or TRBV6-3 and TRBJ2-1, with TRBD2 identical over 12 bases. The CDR3 extends over 17 amino acids. Germline V CDR1 and CDR2: MNHEY, SVGEGT. V trimming: 7 bases; J trimming: 4 bases; junction bases outside the gene matches: 11. CDR3 coding DNA: TGTGCCAGCACCTTAGCACTAGCGGGGGGCTCATACAATGAGCAGTTCTTC. This codes for CASTLALAGGSYNEQFF.

This clonotype was observed a handful of times. In DNA, the CDR3 is TGTGCCAGCAGTGCAGAGGACAGGGCCCTCTACAATGAGCAGTTCTTC. Its protein product is CASSAEDRALYNEQFF. This chain links TRBV6-4 with TRBJ2-1, with 8 bases that match TRBD1. V gave up 4 bases and J gave up 3 bases; unmatched junction bases: 8. This CDR3 contains 16 residues. CDR1 and CDR2 (germline): MRHNA, SNTAGT.

CDR3 nucleotide sequence: TGTGCCAGCAGCTCGCGGACTAGCGGGGGCTACGAGCAGTACTTC. It encodes CASSSRTSGGYEQYF. The rearrangement joins TRBV13 to TRBJ2-7; 13 nucleotides agree with TRBD2. Germline V gene data show CDR1 as PRHDT and CDR2 as FYEKMQ (reference sequence). The trim removed 4 bases at V and 3 bases at J, leaving 3 bases unmatched. This CDR3 has 15 amino acids.

The rearrangement joins TRBV11-2 to TRBJ2-5; D is undetermined. Trimming removed 6 bases at V and 5 bases at J, with 10 bases between. There are 12 residues in the CDR3. CDR1 is SGHAT and CDR2 is FQNNGV in the germline V gene. The CDR3: CASSGEWETQYF. DNA of the CDR3: TGTGCCAGCAGTGGTGAATGGGAGACCCAGTACTTC.

Regarding this clonotype: A junction end diverges from the germline sequence, so it may reflect a read error. The chain uses TRBV28 and TRBJ2-5; maybe TRBD2 (6 bases). Germline V gene data show CDR1 as MDHEN and CDR2 as SYDVKM. This CDR3 has 12 amino acids. In DNA form, the CDR3 reads TGTGCCAGCGCCCAGGGAGCGGGTGATTTTGTATTC. Its translation: CASAQGAGDFVF.

This clonotype was found many times. The V and J genes are TRBV12-3 or TRBV12-4 and TRBJ2-3, with a possible D match to TRBD2 (5 bases). V was clipped by 5 bases and J by 10 bases, with 19 bases between them. The length of the CDR3 is 14 residues. CDR3: CASSLNLLGTAQYF. The CDR3 nucleotides are TGTGCCAGCAGTCTGAACTTACTAGGTACCGCGCAGTATTTT.

This clonotype was counted at least ten times. This chain uses TRBV7-2 with TRBJ1-3, with D possibly TRBD1 on 5 matching bases. CDR3 length: 17 amino acids. CDR1 is SGHTA and CDR2 is FQGNSA in the germline V gene. V dropped 5 bases and J dropped 0 bases, with 17 bases sitting between them. This CDR3 is CASSLLPGGFSGNTIYF. CDR3 sequence (DNA): TGTGCCAGCAGCCTCCTCCCGGGGGGTTTCTCTGGAAACACCATATATTTT.

The rearrangement joins TRBV19 to TRBJ2-1; 9 bases map to TRBD1. In germline, CDR1 is LNHDA, CDR2 SQIVND (reference sequence). The CDR3 covers 17 residues. Trimming took 0 bases from V and 6 from J; bases not matched to a gene: 9. In DNA form, the CDR3 reads TGTGCCAGTAGTATAGATTTTCGGACAGGGGTCGCCAATGAGCAGTTCTTC. Encoded protein: CASSIDFRTGVANEQFF.

This rearrangement joins TRBV6-2 or TRBV6-3 to TRBJ2-5; D might be TRBD1 (5 bases). V gave up 5 bases and J gave up 5 bases, with 18 bases separating them. Germline loops: CDR1 MNHEY, CDR2 SVGEGT. The CDR3 is made up of 15 amino acids. The CDR3 reads CASSTHLMGPETQYF. CDR3 coding DNA: TGTGCCAGCAGTACCCATTTAATGGGGCCCGAGACCCAGTACTTC.